The 27 T cell receptor beta chains presented below share a single source sample, sequenced in a study of cytomegalovirus exposure and HLA in healthy donors. Primers included in the PCR were 60 Vbeta and 13 Jbeta primers. TCRdb keeps only in-frame clones here, not all; method: immunoSEQ multiplex PCR. The table includes fewer than 250,000 clones, roughly four fifths detected once. The sequenced sample was PBMCs. These receptors were obtained from a woman aged 45-60 years in good health and CMV-seropositive.

This clone showed up just a few times. This chain links TRBV10-2 with TRBJ1-2; 8 bases are a match to TRBD1. V trimming: 2 bases; J trimming: 0 bases; junction bases outside the gene matches: 5. Germline V lookup: CDR1 WSHSY, CDR2 SAAADI. The CDR3 spans 16 residues. CDR3 in DNA: TGCGCCAGCAGTGAGGGACAGGGCCGAGCTAACTATGGCTACACCTTC. Protein: CASSEGQGRANYGYTF.

This chain links TRBV12-5 with TRBJ1-2, with TRBD1 identical over 10 bases. Trimming took 3 bases from V and 4 from J; bases not matched to a gene: 8. This CDR3 spans 16 amino acids. Germline CDR1 and CDR2: LGHNT and FRNRAP. For the CDR3, the DNA is TGTGCTAGTGGTTTAACTCCGGGACAGGGGATCTATGGCTACACCTTC. Translated: CASGLTPGQGIYGYTF.

This rearrangement joins TRBV7-3 to TRBJ2-1, with 9 bases lining up with TRBD1. This CDR3 has 14 amino acids. The ends lost 4 bases at V and 6 bases at J; junction bases unmatched: 4. Germline CDR1 reads SGHTA; CDR2 reads FQGTGA. Written as DNA, the CDR3 is TGTGCCAGCAGCTCGCCGGACAGGGGCAATGAGCAGTTCTTC. It codes for CASSSPDRGNEQFF.

The V and J genes are TRBV6-1 and TRBJ2-5, with 11 bases aligning to TRBD1. The end of the DNA aligns better with TRBJ2-7, so the J call may be wrong. The germline gives CDR1 MNHNS, CDR2 SASEGT. The CDR3 runs to 14 residues. DNA for the CDR3: TGTGCCAGCAGGTGGGACAGGGGGGTGGACGAGCAGTACTTC. This gives the protein CASRWDRGVDEQYF.

The gene calls are TRBV6-5 and TRBJ2-1; 11 bases agree with TRBD1. The CDR3 runs to 15 residues. Germline V lookup: CDR1 MNHEY, CDR2 SVGAGI. V lost 2 bases, J lost 8 bases, and 5 bases stayed unmatched. CDR3 amino acids: CASSYRGQGVDEQFF. CDR3 DNA: TGTGCCAGCAGTTACAGGGGACAGGGGGTCGATGAGCAGTTCTTC.

A single count supports this clone. Here the CDR3 reads CASTRGGSDGYTF. The CDR3 nucleotides read TGTGCCAGCACCAGGGGTGGTAGCGATGGCTACACCTTC. The chain combines TRBV6-6 with TRBJ1-2; tentatively, D is TRBD1 (6 bases). Germline values: CDR1 MNHNY, CDR2 SVGAGI (reference sequence). The germline V and J ends were trimmed by 7 bases and 6 bases, with 15 bases remaining between them. The CDR3 is made up of 13 amino acids.

The V gene is TRBV7-2, the J gene TRBJ1-3; D is ambiguous. The CDR3 extends over 14 amino acids. Germline CDR1 and CDR2: SGHTA and FQGNSA. Trimming took 2 bases from V and 4 from J, leaving 9 bases between them. The DNA of the CDR3 is TGTGCCAGCAGCTTAACCGAGACAGGAAACACCATATATTTT. Translation gives CASSLTETGNTIYF.

The genes are TRBV4-1 and TRBJ1-2; no definite D call. There are 15 residues in the CDR3. CDR1 MGHRA and CDR2 YSYEKL come from the germline V gene. The V gene lost 0 bases and the J gene lost 1 base, with 9 bases spanning the gap. The CDR3 loop is CASSQDGRDNYGYTF. CDR3 DNA: TGCGCCAGCAGCCAAGATGGGAGGGATAACTATGGCTACACCTTC.

The V and J genes are TRBV7-3 and TRBJ2-2, with 12 bases matching TRBD2. Per germline, CDR1 SGHTA and CDR2 FQGTGA. This CDR3 is 17 amino acids long. Trimming at V came to 0 bases and at J to 7 bases, leaving 6 bases not matched to a gene. The CDR3 DNA is TGTGCCAGCAGCTTAACACTAGCGGGGGGTCGCGGCGGGGAGCTGTTTTTT. Translated: CASSLTLAGGRGGELFF.

V and J are TRBV7-7 and TRBJ1-5; D unclear. The CDR3 covers 13 residues. From germline, CDR1 is SSHAT and CDR2 FNYEAQ (reference sequence). The V end was cut by 3 bases, the J end by 3 bases, with 6 bases between. The CDR3 is CASSLSPNQPQHF. The DNA of the CDR3 is TGTGCCAGCAGCTTGAGCCCCAATCAGCCCCAGCATTTT.

This chain uses TRBV29-1 with TRBJ2-7; the match to TRBD1 covers 9 bases. Germline V gene data show CDR1 as SQVTM and CDR2 as ANQGSEA. This CDR3 region has 14 residues. With 6 bases clipped from V and 3 bases from J, the junction kept 9 bases outside the gene matches. This CDR3 reads CSVYDRGKVYEQYF. In nucleotides, the CDR3 is TGCAGCGTGTACGACAGGGGGAAGGTCTACGAGCAGTACTTC.

The V and J genes are TRBV7-2 and TRBJ1-4; D remains ambiguous. The length of the CDR3 is 12 residues. Germline CDR1 SGHTA, CDR2 FQGNSA. The V end lost 1 base, the J end lost 8 bases, and 5 bases lay between the germline ends. The CDR3 protein is CASSLVSEKLFF. The CDR3 DNA follows: TGTGCCAGCAGCTTAGTCTCGGAAAAACTGTTTTTT.

V usage is TRBV19 and J usage is TRBJ2-5, with 14 bases aligning to TRBD2. From germline, CDR1 is LNHDA and CDR2 SQIVND (reference sequence). The V segment lost 6 bases and the J segment 4 bases; nucleotides outside the gene matches: 4. The CDR3 consists of 15 residues. The CDR3 loop is CASRGTSGGRETQYF. The CDR3 DNA is TGTGCCAGTAGGGGGACTAGCGGGGGCAGAGAGACCCAGTACTTC.

V usage is TRBV7-2 and J usage is TRBJ1-5; D is undetermined. The CDR3 has 15 residues. CDR1 is SGHTA, CDR2 FQGNSA, per germline. Deletions cut 2 bases from V and 7 bases from J, with 15 bases between. The chain's CDR3 is CASSLMLAVEQPQHF. The CDR3 DNA reads TGTGCCAGCAGCTTAATGTTGGCAGTTGAACAGCCCCAGCATTTT.

The chain employs TRBV5-1 and TRBJ1-5; D is perhaps TRBD1 (5 bases). V lost 2 bases and J lost 2, with 8 bases in between. The germline CDR1 and CDR2 sequences are SGHRS and YFSETQ. CDR3 length: 14 residues. The CDR3 DNA reads as TGCGCCAGCAGCTTTCGGGGGGGCAATCAGCCCCAGCATTTT. It specifies CASSFRGGNQPQHF.

This clone was observed a handful of times. This sequence joins TRBV6-1 and TRBJ1-2; TRBD1 might be the D (6 bases). Germline assignment: CDR1 MNHNS and CDR2 SASEGT. V was trimmed by 5 bases and J by 3 bases, leaving 10 bases between them. The CDR3 runs 13 residues. The CDR3 region is CASSNRVDYGYTF. The CDR3 coding sequence is TGTGCCAGCAGTAACAGGGTGGACTATGGCTACACCTTC.

The genes are TRBV19 and TRBJ2-7, with 10 nucleotides matching TRBD1. Germline loops: CDR1 LNHDA, CDR2 SQIVND (reference sequence). The CDR3 has 14 amino acids. J lost 2 bases, V lost 7 bases, and 5 bases had no gene match. This CDR3 reads CASNLGQGAYEQYF. CDR3 bases: TGTGCCAGTAACCTAGGACAGGGGGCCTACGAGCAGTACTTC.

The chain couples TRBV18 to TRBJ1-3, with D perhaps matching TRBD1 (5 bases). This CDR3 has 18 amino acids. The V gene's germline CDR1 is KGHSH and CDR2 LQKENI. The V end was cut by 1 base, the J end by 0 bases, with 16 bases between. The chain's CDR3 is CASSPQLSNRPSGNTIYF. DNA of the CDR3: TGTGCCAGCTCACCACAATTATCCAACAGGCCCTCTGGAAACACCATATATTTT.

This chain uses TRBV27 with TRBJ1-5; D gene unclear. Per the germline V gene, CDR1 is MNHEY and CDR2 is SMNVEV (reference sequence). The CDR3 loop spans 16 amino acids. Trimming took off 0 bases at V and 2 bases at J, with 11 bases between the two ends. CDR3 nucleotides: TGTGCCAGCAGTTTATCCCCAGTGCCTGGCAATCAGCCCCAGCATTTT. Its translation: CASSLSPVPGNQPQHF.

J is TRBJ2-1 and V is TRBV5-5; D uncertain. V was pared by 5 bases and J by 4 bases, with 16 bases between. Germline CDR1 SGHKS, CDR2 YYEKEE (reference sequence). CDR3 size: 15 residues. The CDR3 DNA sequence: TGTGCCAGCAGTCCTTATCCAGGATCTTACAATGAGCAGTTCTTC. It is translated as CASSPYPGSYNEQFF. The whole variable domain, filled in from reference TRBV5-5 and TRBJ2-1, reads DAGVTQSPTHLIKTRGQQVTLRCSPISGHKSVSWYQQVLGQGPQFIFQYYEKEERGRGNFPDRFSARQFPNYSSELNVNALLLGDSALYLCASSPYPGSYNEQFFGPGTRLTVL.

The chain uses TRBV5-1 and TRBJ2-5, with D perhaps TRBD1 (5 bases). The germline gives CDR1 SGHRS, CDR2 YFSETQ. Trimming removed 0 bases from V and 2 bases from J, with 11 bases in between. The CDR3 totals 15 residues. As DNA, the CDR3 is TGCGCCAGCAGCTTGGCAAATCCAGGGCAAGAGACCCAGTACTTC. Translation: CASSLANPGQETQYF.

J is TRBJ1-5 and V is TRBV19, with D tentatively TRBD1 (5 bases). Trimming stripped 3 bases from V and 7 bases from J, with 13 bases between. The germline gives CDR1 LNHDA, CDR2 SQIVND (reference sequence). The CDR3 consists of 14 residues. For the CDR3, the DNA is TGTGCCAGTAGTATCCGTACCGGACAACAGCCCCAGCATTTT. It translates to CASSIRTGQQPQHF.

This clone was seen only once. The chain has TRBV9 and TRBJ2-6; weak D call: TRBD2 (5 bases). Germline values: CDR1 SGDLS, CDR2 YYNGEE. The CDR3 has 17 amino acids. Trimming shortened V by 4 bases and J by 0 bases, and 14 bases separated the two germline ends. The chain's CDR3 is CASSPRRTISGANVLTF. In nucleotides, the CDR3 is TGTGCCAGCAGCCCCCGGAGGACCATCTCTGGGGCCAACGTCCTGACTTTC. Looking up the rest from reference TRBV9 and TRBJ2-6 gives the full variable domain: DSGVTQTPKHLITATGQRVTLRCSPRSGDLSVYWYQQSLDQGLQFLIQYYNGEERAKGNILERFSAQQFPDLHSELNLSSLELGDSALYFCASSPRRTISGANVLTFGAGSRLTVL.

This chain connects TRBV11-3 to TRBJ2-3; 7 nucleotides align to TRBD1. J was trimmed by 5 bases and V by 0 bases; bases with no gene match: 5. This CDR3 comprises 15 residues. CDR1 and CDR2 from the germline V gene are SGHNT and YENEEA. The CDR3: CASSLDIQGEDTQYF. CDR3 in DNA: TGTGCCAGCAGCTTAGATATTCAGGGGGAAGATACGCAGTATTTT.

This clone was seen once. V and J are TRBV28 and TRBJ1-6; the match to TRBD1 covers 7 bases. Losses at the gene ends were 2 bases for V and 10 bases for J; bases not matched to a gene: 8. The CDR3 is made up of 15 amino acids. In germline, CDR1 is MDHEN, CDR2 SYDVKM. The CDR3 DNA reads TGTGCCAGCAGTTTACGAGGCAGGGGACAGTCACCCCTCCACTTT. Translating gives CASSLRGRGQSPLHF. Together with reference TRBV28 and TRBJ1-6, the CDR3 gives the full variable domain: DVKVTQSSRYLVKRTGEKVFLECVQDMDHENMFWYRQDPGLGLRLIYFSYDVKMKEKGDIPEGYSVSREKKERFSLILESASTNQTSMYLCASSLRGRGQSPLHFGNGTRLTVT.

The CDR3 spells CATKTGTLNTEAFF. As DNA, the CDR3 is TGTGCCACTAAAACCGGGACATTGAACACTGAAGCTTTCTTT. V usage is TRBV19 and J usage is TRBJ1-1; TRBD1 might be the D (6 bases). V lost 10 bases, J lost 0 bases, and 15 bases lay in between. The CDR3 loop spans 14 amino acids. The germline V gene has CDR1 LNHDA and CDR2 SQIVND (reference sequence).

The V and J genes are TRBV2 and TRBJ1-2, with 8 bases fitting TRBD1. From germline, CDR1 is SNHLY and CDR2 FYNNEI. The ends lost 2 bases at V and 2 bases at J; junction bases unmatched: 16. The CDR3 spans 19 residues. This chain's CDR3 is CASSENFLWGTGKNYGYTF. The CDR3 coding sequence is TGTGCCAGCAGTGAAAACTTTTTATGGGGGACAGGAAAAAACTATGGCTACACCTTC.